The sample holds many counts of the clone carrying this T cell receptor (beta chain). This entry is derived from a study of T cells after yellow fever vaccination. CDR1 and CDR2 (germline): LGHNA, YSLEER. CDR3 size: 15 residues. V was clipped by 2 bases and J by 2 bases, with 12 bases between them. For TCR, cDNA came from 5'RACE template switching, which added a universal primer site and UMIs. TCRdb ran MiXCR on the 5' RACE reads and lists one entry per CDR3 protein. The sample gives under 55,000 distinct CDR3 sequences, almost 7% of which show up once; approximately 16% is in the top ten. This chain uses TRBV4-3 with TRBJ2-5; no reliable D call. The material sequenced was CD8+ T cells not binding an NS4B(214-222) dextramer, sorted from PBMCs, taken 45 days after the yellow fever booster vaccination. The receptor comes from a man aged 25 to 40 who received the YFV17D yellow fever vaccine. The CDR3 here is CASSQRFSQQETQYF. In nucleotides, the CDR3 is TGCGCCAGCAGCCAACGTTTCTCACAGCAAGAGACCCAGTACTTC.